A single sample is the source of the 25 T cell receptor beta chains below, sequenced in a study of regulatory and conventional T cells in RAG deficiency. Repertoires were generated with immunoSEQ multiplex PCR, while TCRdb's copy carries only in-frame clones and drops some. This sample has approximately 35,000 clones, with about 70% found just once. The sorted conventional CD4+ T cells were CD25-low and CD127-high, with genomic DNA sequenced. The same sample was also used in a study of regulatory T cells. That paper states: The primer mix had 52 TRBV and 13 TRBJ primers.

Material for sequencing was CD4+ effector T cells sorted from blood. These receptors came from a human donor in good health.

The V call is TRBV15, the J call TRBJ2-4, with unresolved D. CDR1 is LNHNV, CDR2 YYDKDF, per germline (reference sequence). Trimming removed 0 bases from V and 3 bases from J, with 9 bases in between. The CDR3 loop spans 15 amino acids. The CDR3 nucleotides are TGTGCCACCAGCAGAGATACACGGAGCAAAAACATTCAGTACTTC. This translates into CATSRDTRSKNIQYF.

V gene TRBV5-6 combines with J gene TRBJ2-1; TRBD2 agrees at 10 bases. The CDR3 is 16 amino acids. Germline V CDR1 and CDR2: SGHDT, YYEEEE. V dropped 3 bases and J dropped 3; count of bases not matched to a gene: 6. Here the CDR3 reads CASSSITSGDYNEQFF. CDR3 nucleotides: TGTGCCAGCAGCTCTATAACTAGCGGGGACTACAATGAGCAGTTCTTC.

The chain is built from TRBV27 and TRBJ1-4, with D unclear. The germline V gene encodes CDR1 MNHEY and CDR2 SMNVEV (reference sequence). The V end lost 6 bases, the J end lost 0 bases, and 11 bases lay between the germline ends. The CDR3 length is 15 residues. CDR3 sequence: CASRTLDATNEKLFF. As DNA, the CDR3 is TGTGCCAGCAGGACTCTGGACGCAACTAATGAAAAACTGTTTTTT.

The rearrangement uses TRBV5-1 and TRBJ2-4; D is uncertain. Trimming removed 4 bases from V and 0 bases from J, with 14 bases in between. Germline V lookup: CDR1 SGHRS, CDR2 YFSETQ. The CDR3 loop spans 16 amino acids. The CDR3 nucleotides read TGCGCCAGCAGCCCTCATCTATACCCAGCCAAAAACATTCAGTACTTC. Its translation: CASSPHLYPAKNIQYF.

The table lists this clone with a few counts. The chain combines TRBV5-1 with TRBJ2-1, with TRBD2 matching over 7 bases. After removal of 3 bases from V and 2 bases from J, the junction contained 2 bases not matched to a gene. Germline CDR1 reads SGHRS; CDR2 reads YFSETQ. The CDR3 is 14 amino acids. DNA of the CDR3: TGCGCCAGCAGCTCCGGGACTACCTACAATGAGCAGTTCTTC. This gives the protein CASSSGTTYNEQFF.

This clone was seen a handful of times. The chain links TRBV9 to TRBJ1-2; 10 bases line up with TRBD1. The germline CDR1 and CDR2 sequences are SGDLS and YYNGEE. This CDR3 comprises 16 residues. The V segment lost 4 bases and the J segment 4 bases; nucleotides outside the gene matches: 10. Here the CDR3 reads CASSPEDRGRLYGYTF. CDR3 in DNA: TGTGCCAGCAGCCCTGAGGACAGGGGGAGACTCTATGGCTACACCTTC.

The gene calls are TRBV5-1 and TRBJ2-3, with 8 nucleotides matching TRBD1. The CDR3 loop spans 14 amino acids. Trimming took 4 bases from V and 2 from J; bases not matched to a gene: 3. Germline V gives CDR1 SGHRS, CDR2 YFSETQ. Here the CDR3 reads CASSLDRATDTQYF. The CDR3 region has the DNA TGCGCCAGCAGCCTGGACAGGGCCACAGATACGCAGTATTTT.

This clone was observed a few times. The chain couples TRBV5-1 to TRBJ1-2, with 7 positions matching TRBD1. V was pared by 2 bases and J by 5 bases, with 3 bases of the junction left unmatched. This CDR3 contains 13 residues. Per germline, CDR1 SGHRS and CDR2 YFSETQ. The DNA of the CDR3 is TGCGCCAGCAGCTTTGGGACAGAGTATGGCTACACCTTC. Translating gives CASSFGTEYGYTF.

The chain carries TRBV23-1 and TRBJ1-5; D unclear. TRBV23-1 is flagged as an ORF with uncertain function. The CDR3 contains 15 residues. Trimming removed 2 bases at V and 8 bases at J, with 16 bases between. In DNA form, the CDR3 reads TGCGCCAGCAGTCAACTACGACCCCTCCCCGAGCCCCAGCATTTT. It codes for CASSQLRPLPEPQHF.

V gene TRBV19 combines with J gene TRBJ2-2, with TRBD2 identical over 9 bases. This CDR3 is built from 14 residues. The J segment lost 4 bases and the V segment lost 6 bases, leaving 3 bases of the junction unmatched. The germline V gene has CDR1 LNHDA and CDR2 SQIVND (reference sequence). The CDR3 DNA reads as TGTGCCAGTAGGAGCGGGGGGCCCACCGGGGAGCTGTTTTTT. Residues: CASRSGGPTGELFF.

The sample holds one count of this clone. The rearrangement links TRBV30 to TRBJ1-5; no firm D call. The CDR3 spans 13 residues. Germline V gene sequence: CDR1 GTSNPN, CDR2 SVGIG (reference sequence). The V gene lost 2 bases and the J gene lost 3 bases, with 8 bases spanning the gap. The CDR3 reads CAWSSRFNQPQHF. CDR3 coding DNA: TGTGCCTGGAGTTCGCGATTCAATCAGCCCCAGCATTTT.

CDR3 DNA: TGTGCCAGCAGCCCCGGAGGGGGGGCGGATGGCTACACCTTC. Translating it yields CASSPGGGADGYTF. The chain recombines TRBV6-4 with TRBJ1-2, with D maybe TRBD1 (6 bases). Germline CDR1 and CDR2: MRHNA and SNTAGT. This CDR3 is 14 amino acids long. V gave up 6 bases and J gave up 6 bases, with 17 bases separating them.

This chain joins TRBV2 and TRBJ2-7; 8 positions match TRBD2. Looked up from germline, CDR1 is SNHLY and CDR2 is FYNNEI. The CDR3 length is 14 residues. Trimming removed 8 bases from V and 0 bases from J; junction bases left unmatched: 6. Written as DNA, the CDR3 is TGTGCCAGCGGTGGGACTAGAGGCTCCTACGAGCAGTACTTC. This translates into CASGGTRGSYEQYF.

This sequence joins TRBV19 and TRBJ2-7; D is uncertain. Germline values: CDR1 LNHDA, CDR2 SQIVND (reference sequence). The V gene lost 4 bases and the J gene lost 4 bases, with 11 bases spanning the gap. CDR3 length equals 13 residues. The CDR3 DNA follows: TGTGCCAGTAGTAGACTGGGTCAGTACGAGCAGTACTTC. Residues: CASSRLGQYEQYF.

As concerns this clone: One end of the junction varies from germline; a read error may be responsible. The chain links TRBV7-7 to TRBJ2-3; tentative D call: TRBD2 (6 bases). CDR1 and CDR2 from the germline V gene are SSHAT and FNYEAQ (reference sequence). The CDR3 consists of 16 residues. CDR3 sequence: CASSLKTGTLTDTQYF. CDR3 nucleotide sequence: TGTGCTAGCAGCTTAAAAACCGGGACTTTAACAGATACGCAGTATTTT.

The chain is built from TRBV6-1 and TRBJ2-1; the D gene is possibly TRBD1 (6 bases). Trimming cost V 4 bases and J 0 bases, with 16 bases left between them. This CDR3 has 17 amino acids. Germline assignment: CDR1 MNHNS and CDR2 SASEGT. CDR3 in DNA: TGTGCCAGCAGTGCCCCGCCGCAGGGGAGCTCCTACAATGAGCAGTTCTTC. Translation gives CASSAPPQGSSYNEQFF.

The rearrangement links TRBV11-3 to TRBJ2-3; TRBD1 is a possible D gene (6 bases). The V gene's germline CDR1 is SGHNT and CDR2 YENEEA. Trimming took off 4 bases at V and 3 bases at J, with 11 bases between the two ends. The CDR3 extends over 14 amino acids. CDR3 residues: CASSYGTKTDTQYF. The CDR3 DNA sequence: TGTGCCAGCAGCTACGGGACAAAAACAGATACGCAGTATTTT. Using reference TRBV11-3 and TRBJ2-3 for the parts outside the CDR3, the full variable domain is EAGVVQSPRYKIIEKKQPVAFWCNPISGHNTLYWYLQNLGQGPELLIRYENEEAVDDSQLPKDRFSAERLKGVDSTLKIQPAELGDSAVYLCASSYGTKTDTQYFGPGTRLTVL.

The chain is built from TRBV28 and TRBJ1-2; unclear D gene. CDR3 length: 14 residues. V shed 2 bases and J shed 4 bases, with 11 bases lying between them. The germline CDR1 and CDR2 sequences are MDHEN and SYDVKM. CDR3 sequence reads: CASSLGRVVYGYTF. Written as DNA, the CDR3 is TGTGCCAGCAGTTTAGGAAGGGTGGTCTATGGCTACACCTTC.

The CDR3 coding sequence is TGTGCCAGCCTCGGGGGGGCGAGCAACTATGGCTACACCTTC. Its protein is CASLGGASNYGYTF. The chain recombines TRBV9 with TRBJ1-2; TRBD1 might be the D (6 bases). Germline-derived CDR1 and CDR2 are SGDLS and YYNGEE. The CDR3 is 14 amino acids. Trimming cost V 7 bases and J 2 bases, with 15 bases left between them.

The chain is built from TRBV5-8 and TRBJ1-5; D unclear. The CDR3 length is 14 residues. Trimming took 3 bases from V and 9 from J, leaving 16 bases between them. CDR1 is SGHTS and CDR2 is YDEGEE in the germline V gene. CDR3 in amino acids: CASSSSRIMGPQHF. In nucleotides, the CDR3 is TGTGCCAGCAGCTCGAGTAGAATAATGGGGCCCCAGCATTTT.

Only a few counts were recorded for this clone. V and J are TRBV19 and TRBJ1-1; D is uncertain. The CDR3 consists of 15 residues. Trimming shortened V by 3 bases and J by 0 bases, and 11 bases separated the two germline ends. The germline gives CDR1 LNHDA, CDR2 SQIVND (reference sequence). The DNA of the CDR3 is TGTGCCAGTAGTATCGCCAGAACCATGAACACTGAAGCTTTCTTT. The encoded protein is CASSIARTMNTEAFF.

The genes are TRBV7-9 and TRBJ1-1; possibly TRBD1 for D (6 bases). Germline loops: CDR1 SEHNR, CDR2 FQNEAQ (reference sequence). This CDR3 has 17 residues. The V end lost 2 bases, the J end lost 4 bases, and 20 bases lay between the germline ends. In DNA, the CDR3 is TGTGCCAGCAGCTTAAAGACTTGGACAGACGCGGCCACTGAAGCTTTCTTT. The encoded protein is CASSLKTWTDAATEAFF.

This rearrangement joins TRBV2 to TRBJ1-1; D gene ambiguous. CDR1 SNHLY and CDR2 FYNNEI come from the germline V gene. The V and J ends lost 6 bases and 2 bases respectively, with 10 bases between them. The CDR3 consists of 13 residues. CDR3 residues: CASSWGVNTEAFF. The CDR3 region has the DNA TGTGCCAGCAGCTGGGGAGTCAACACTGAAGCTTTCTTT.

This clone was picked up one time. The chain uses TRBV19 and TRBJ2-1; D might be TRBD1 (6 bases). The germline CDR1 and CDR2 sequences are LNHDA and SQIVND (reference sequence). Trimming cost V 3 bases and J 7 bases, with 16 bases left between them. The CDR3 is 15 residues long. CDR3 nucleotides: TGTGCCAGTAGTATTGGGGGCGTGGGTGGTAATGAGCAGTTCTTC. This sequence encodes CASSIGGVGGNEQFF.

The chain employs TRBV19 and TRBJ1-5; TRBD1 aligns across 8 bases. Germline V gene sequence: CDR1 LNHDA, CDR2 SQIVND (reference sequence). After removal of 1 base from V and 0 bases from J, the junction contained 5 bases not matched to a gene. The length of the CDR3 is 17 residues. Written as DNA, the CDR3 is TGTGCCAGTAGTATAGCCCACGGACAGGGTAGCAATCAGCCCCAGCATTTT. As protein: CASSIAHGQGSNQPQHF.